Below are 19 T cell receptor beta chains sequenced from a single sample in a study of blood T cell repertoires in COVID-19. Using immunoSEQ multiplex PCR, the repertoire was profiled, and TCRdb retains in-frame clones only, with some absent. This table has 250,000 to 350,000 clones, 75% to 90% appearing once. The sequenced sample was peripheral blood. Receptors were obtained from a woman aged 60 to 75 with acute or convalescent COVID-19.

V and J are TRBV4-3 and TRBJ2-1; 9 nucleotides align to TRBD1. V was clipped by 3 bases and J by 2 bases; unmatched bases: 2. In germline, CDR1 is LGHNA, CDR2 YSLEER. The CDR3 runs to 15 residues. The CDR3 sequence is CASSQWTGAYNEQFF. CDR3 sequence (DNA): TGCGCCAGCAGCCAGTGGACAGGGGCCTACAATGAGCAGTTCTTC.

This clone appeared a single time. The rearrangement joins TRBV5-8 to TRBJ2-1, with 8 bases identical to TRBD1. Per germline, CDR1 SGHTS and CDR2 YDEGEE. The CDR3 is 14 amino acids. The trim removed 6 bases at V and 4 bases at J, leaving 6 bases unmatched. The CDR3 DNA follows: TGTGCCAGCACCCGACAGGGGCCATACAATGAGCAGTTCTTC. This sequence encodes CASTRQGPYNEQFF.

This chain joins TRBV24-1 and TRBJ2-1; 13 nucleotides line up with TRBD2. CDR1 is KGHDR and CDR2 is SFDVKD in the germline V gene. With 4 bases clipped from V and 5 bases from J, the junction kept 10 bases outside the gene matches. The length of the CDR3 is 18 residues. The DNA for the CDR3 is TGTGCCACCAGTGACCTCGGACTAGCGGGGGCCCAAAACAATGAGCAGTTCTTC. Translating gives CATSDLGLAGAQNNEQFF.

The chain joins TRBV5-4 to TRBJ2-7; TRBD2 agrees at 8 bases. Per the germline V gene, CDR1 is SGHNT and CDR2 is YYREEE (reference sequence). V lost 7 bases and J lost 6; bases outside the gene matches: 15. CDR3 length equals 15 residues. The CDR3 sequence is CASGSRAGGAFEQYF. CDR3 coding DNA: TGTGCCAGCGGATCCAGGGCCGGGGGGGCTTTCGAGCAGTACTTC.

V gene TRBV28 combines with J gene TRBJ1-2; D unclear. This CDR3 has 14 residues. Trimming shortened V by 6 bases and J by 6 bases, and 17 bases separated the two germline ends. The germline V gene encodes CDR1 MDHEN and CDR2 SYDVKM. For the CDR3, the DNA is TGTGCCAGCAGCTTACCCGGCGGATGGGATGGCTACACCTTC. Protein product: CASSLPGGWDGYTF.

V usage is TRBV28 and J usage is TRBJ2-4; TRBD1 aligns across 10 bases. Trimming cost V 2 bases and J 1 base; bases outside gene matches: 2. Germline V gene sequence: CDR1 MDHEN, CDR2 SYDVKM. The CDR3 has 16 residues. CDR3 nucleotides: TGTGCCAGCAGTTTAGGGGACAGGGGCGCCAAAAACATTCAGTACTTC. Translating gives CASSLGDRGAKNIQYF.

V gene TRBV6-5 combines with J gene TRBJ2-7; 8 nucleotides agree with TRBD1. The CDR3 has 14 residues. Germline V lookup: CDR1 MNHEY, CDR2 SVGAGI. Trimming at V came to 2 bases and at J to 6 bases, leaving 6 bases not matched to a gene. CDR3 in DNA: TGTGCCAGCAGTTACCTCACCGGACAGGGCGAGCAGTACTTC. As protein: CASSYLTGQGEQYF.

V usage is TRBV4-3 and J usage is TRBJ2-3; TRBD2 agrees at 13 bases. The CDR3 is 16 amino acids. The junction had 2 bases not matched to a gene; V was cut back by 1 base and J by 4 bases. Germline V gives CDR1 LGHNA, CDR2 YSLEER. The CDR3 region is CASSQGTSGSSDTQYF. The CDR3, as DNA: TGCGCCAGCAGCCAAGGGACTAGCGGGAGTTCAGATACGCAGTATTTT.

The chain links TRBV18 to TRBJ2-7; possible D gene TRBD1, 6 bases. The CDR3 contains 13 residues. Trimming removed 3 bases at V and 3 bases at J, with 9 bases between. Germline V CDR1 and CDR2: KGHSH, LQKENI. The CDR3 loop is CASSPQGGYEQYF. The CDR3 DNA sequence: TGTGCCAGCTCACCCCAAGGGGGCTACGAGCAGTACTTC. Full variable domain (missing parts from reference TRBV18 and TRBJ2-7): NAGVMQNPRHLVRRRGQEARLRCSPMKGHSHVYWYRQLPEEGLKFMVYLQKENIIDESGMPKERFSAEFPKEGPSILRIQQVVRGDSAAYFCASSPQGGYEQYFGPGTRLTVT.

The chain couples TRBV6-5 to TRBJ2-1, with TRBD2 matching over 8 bases. This CDR3 contains 16 residues. Germline CDR1 reads MNHEY; CDR2 reads SVGAGI. Unmatched junction bases numbered 7, after V lost 1 base and J lost 5 bases. The CDR3, as DNA: TGTGCCAGCAGTTACTTCGGGAGGGCCGGAGACAATGAGCAGTTCTTC. This translates into CASSYFGRAGDNEQFF.

V gene TRBV5-5 combines with J gene TRBJ1-4; D is undetermined. Trimming pared 4 bases from V and 4 bases from J, leaving 14 bases between. The germline V gene encodes CDR1 SGHKS and CDR2 YYEKEE (reference sequence). This CDR3 comprises 15 residues. CDR3 amino acids: CASSPGGSFNEKLFF. The CDR3 nucleotides are TGTGCCAGCAGCCCAGGAGGCAGTTTTAATGAAAAACTGTTTTTT.

Written as DNA, the CDR3 is TGTGCCAGCAGCACCCGGACTAGCGGAGGTGCCTACGAGCAGTACTTC. It yields the protein CASSTRTSGGAYEQYF. This chain connects TRBV13 to TRBJ2-7; the match to TRBD2 covers 10 bases. The CDR3 runs 16 residues. With 5 bases clipped from V and 2 bases from J, the junction kept 9 bases outside the gene matches. Per germline, CDR1 PRHDT and CDR2 FYEKMQ (reference sequence). The entire variable domain, with the rest obtained from reference TRBV13 and TRBJ2-7, is as follows: AAGVIQSPRHLIKEKRETATLKCYPIPRHDTVYWYQQGPGQDPQFLISFYEKMQSDKGSIPDRFSAQQFSDYHSELNMSSLELGDSALYFCASSTRTSGGAYEQYFGPGTRLTVT.

The chain has TRBV5-4 and TRBJ1-1; D call uncertain. The V and J ends lost 4 bases and 5 bases respectively, with 15 bases between them. The germline gives CDR1 SGHNT, CDR2 YYREEE (reference sequence). CDR3 length equals 14 residues. Written as DNA, the CDR3 is TGTGCCAGCAGCAGCCCTTCCGATATAACTGAAGCTTTCTTT. Translation gives CASSSPSDITEAFF.

The chain has TRBV9 and TRBJ1-5, with D possibly matching TRBD1 (6 bases). Germline assignment: CDR1 SGDLS and CDR2 YYNGEE. CDR3 length: 15 amino acids. The V and J ends lost 2 bases and 7 bases respectively, with 16 bases between them. CDR3 sequence reads: CASSVGGGLYQPQHF. The CDR3 DNA is TGTGCCAGCAGCGTTGGCGGGGGCCTTTACCAGCCCCAGCATTTT.

The V call is TRBV5-5, the J call TRBJ1-6; a possible D gene is TRBD1 (6 bases). The V end was cut by 3 bases, the J end by 0 bases, with 22 bases between. This CDR3 contains 20 residues. Germline V lookup: CDR1 SGHKS, CDR2 YYEKEE (reference sequence). In nucleotides, the CDR3 is TGTGCCAGCAGCTATAAACGCCCAGGGGCAGGGAGCTCCTATAATTCACCCCTCCACTTT. Protein product: CASSYKRPGAGSSYNSPLHF.

The J gene is TRBJ1-3, the V gene TRBV27, with a possible D match to TRBD1 (5 bases). The germline CDR1 and CDR2 sequences are MNHEY and SMNVEV (reference sequence). The CDR3 contains 14 residues. The V end lost 5 bases, the J end lost 2 bases, and 10 bases lay between the germline ends. CDR3 sequence: CASSMTVTGNTIYF. The CDR3 nucleotides read TGTGCCAGCAGTATGACAGTCACTGGAAACACCATATATTTT.

In DNA form, the CDR3 reads TGTGCCAGCAGTTTACCCGAGGGGGCAGGGGCCTACAATGAGCAGTTCTTC. Protein product: CASSLPEGAGAYNEQFF. V gene TRBV28 combines with J gene TRBJ2-1; 7 bases line up with TRBD1. Germline CDR1 is MDHEN and CDR2 is SYDVKM. There are 17 residues in the CDR3. V was clipped by 2 bases and J by 2 bases; unmatched bases: 9. Full variable domain (rest looked up from reference TRBV28 and TRBJ2-1): DVKVTQSSRYLVKRTGEKVFLECVQDMDHENMFWYRQDPGLGLRLIYFSYDVKMKEKGDIPEGYSVSREKKERFSLILESASTNQTSMYLCASSLPEGAGAYNEQFFGPGTRLTVL.

The chain links TRBV29-1 to TRBJ2-1, with 7 bases lining up with TRBD2. The length of the CDR3 is 14 residues. J lost 7 bases, V lost 6 bases, and 12 bases had no gene match. Germline V gene data show CDR1 as SQVTM and CDR2 as ANQGSEA. DNA for the CDR3: TGCAGCGTGGGCAGCGGGGAGACGCTTAATGAGCAGTTCTTC. This translates into CSVGSGETLNEQFF.

This clone was detected once. The chain combines TRBV6-2 or TRBV6-3 with TRBJ2-7; 8 positions match TRBD2. The germline gives CDR1 MNHEY, CDR2 SVGEGT. The V gene end was trimmed by 3 bases and the J gene end by 0 bases; junction bases not matched to a gene: 4. The CDR3 is 15 amino acids. The CDR3 reads CASSYGLAYSYEQYF. CDR3 sequence (DNA): TGTGCCAGCAGTTATGGACTAGCCTACTCCTACGAGCAGTACTTC.